The sequence of this TCR beta chain was determined in a study of blood T cell repertoires in COVID-19. Study information: The United States, Italy and Spain supplied acute and convalescent COVID-19 samples. PBMCs, B-cell-depleted T cells, or T cells were the source of the cDNA or gDNA that made up the material.

Under the authors' procedure: Reference gene primer amplification gave estimated nucleated cell counts. The data were produced by immunoSEQ multiplex PCR, yet TCRdb's version contains in-frame clones alone and is incomplete. V and J calls and clone size are as listed in that table; D and trimming were resolved from the DNA. Of some 150,000 clones listed, 70% to 90% are singletons. The cohort comprised adults aged about 18 to 89 years residing in under 30 US areas. Per the germline V gene, CDR1 is SNHLY and CDR2 is FYNNEI. This CDR3 comprises 14 residues. V lost 2 bases, J lost 5 bases, and 12 bases lay in between.

The rearrangement uses TRBV2 and TRBJ2-5, with unresolved D. The sequence was obtained from a woman aged 45-65 years who had recovered from COVID-19. Sequences were obtained from PBMCs or T cells enriched from blood (not recorded which). The CDR3 nucleotides read TGTGCCAGCAGTGAATTGTCCGGGTTTGAGACCCAGTACTTC. This translates into CASSELSGFETQYF.